The next 3 T cell receptor beta chains were all read from a single sample in a study of blood T cells in healthy people across ages. Together with a sample-barcoded 5' primer, a J-beta primer mix was included in a second PCR lasting roughly 6 to 12 cycles. TCRdb passed the 5' RACE reads through MiXCR, listing each CDR3 protein once. The sample includes 1.5 million to 2 million distinct CDR3 sequences, 28% of them seen just once. Sequencing was performed on blood. These receptor sequences come from a woman aged 30 to 39 in good health.

This clonotype was seen a few times. The chain combines TRBV5-1 with TRBJ1-2; possibly TRBD1 for D (6 bases). CDR1 and CDR2 from the germline V gene are SGHRS and YFSETQ. Trimming removed 3 bases from V and 5 bases from J, with 11 bases in between. This CDR3 spans 13 amino acids. DNA of the CDR3: TGCGCCAGCAGCTGGCGGGGGGCTTATGGCTACACCTTC. Protein sequence: CASSWRGAYGYTF. Based on the CDR3 plus reference TRBV5-1 and TRBJ1-2, the full variable domain is KAGVTQTPRYLIKTRGQQVTLSCSPISGHRSVSWYQQTPGQGLQFLFEYFSETQRNKGNFPGRFSGRQFSNSRSEMNVSTLELGDSALYLCASSWRGAYGYTFGSGTRLTVV.

The table lists this clonotype with a few counts. V usage is TRBV6-5 and J usage is TRBJ1-2; 12 bases align to TRBD1. J lost 5 bases, V lost 6 bases, and 10 bases had no gene match. This CDR3 has 16 amino acids. CDR1 and CDR2 from the germline V gene are MNHEY and SVGAGI. CDR3 loop: CASRGTGGMGSYGYTF. CDR3 nucleotides: TGTGCCAGCAGAGGGACAGGGGGCATGGGGTCTTATGGCTACACCTTC.

This clonotype was counted between two and nine times. This chain joins TRBV28 and TRBJ2-1, with a weak D call TRBD2 (7 bases). Germline values: CDR1 MDHEN, CDR2 SYDVKM. The CDR3 contains 13 residues. Trimming removed 10 bases at V and 6 bases at J, with 16 bases between. The CDR3 spells CANARGGGNEQFF. In DNA form, the CDR3 reads TGTGCCAACGCTAGGGGGGGGGGCAATGAGCAGTTCTTC. Supplemented by reference TRBV28 and TRBJ2-1, the full variable domain reads DVKVTQSSRYLVKRTGEKVFLECVQDMDHENMFWYRQDPGLGLRLIYFSYDVKMKEKGDIPEGYSVSREKKERFSLILESASTNQTSMYLCANARGGGNEQFFGPGTRLTVL.